Here is one T cell receptor (beta chain) with its context. The data belong to a study of control samples from healthy donors and cancer patients. The repertoire was sequenced with immunoSEQ multiplex PCR; TCRdb's copy has only in-frame clones and lacks some. The table has 130,000 to 150,000 clones, roughly 90% seen once. In germline, CDR1 is LGHNA, CDR2 YSLEER. CDR3 length: 18 residues. V lost 1 base and J 5 bases, leaving 21 bases between the germline ends. The sequence was obtained from a man younger than 45 in good health. The V gene is TRBV4-3, the J gene TRBJ2-1, with D maybe TRBD2 (5 bases). Sequencing used blood. CDR3 protein: CASSQVLLGGAQDNEQFF. The CDR3 DNA follows: TGCGCCAGCAGCCAAGTTCTTTTAGGAGGAGCCCAGGACAATGAGCAGTTCTTC.